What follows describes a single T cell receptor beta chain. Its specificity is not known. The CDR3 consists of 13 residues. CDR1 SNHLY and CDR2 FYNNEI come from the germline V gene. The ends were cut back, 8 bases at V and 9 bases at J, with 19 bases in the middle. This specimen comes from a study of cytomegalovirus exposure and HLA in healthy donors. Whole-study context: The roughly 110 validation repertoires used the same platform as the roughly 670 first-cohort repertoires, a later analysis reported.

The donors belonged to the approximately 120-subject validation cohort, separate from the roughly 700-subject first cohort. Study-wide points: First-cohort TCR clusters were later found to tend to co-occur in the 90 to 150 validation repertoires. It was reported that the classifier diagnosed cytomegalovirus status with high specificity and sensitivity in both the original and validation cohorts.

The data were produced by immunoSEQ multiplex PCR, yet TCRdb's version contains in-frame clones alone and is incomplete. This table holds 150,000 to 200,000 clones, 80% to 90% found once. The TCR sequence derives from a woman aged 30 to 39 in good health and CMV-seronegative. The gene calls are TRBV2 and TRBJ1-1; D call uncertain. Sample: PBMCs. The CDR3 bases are TGTGCCAGCGGTACCCCACGGGGTTTTCAAGCTTTCTTT. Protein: CASGTPRGFQAFF.